The entry below describes one T cell receptor beta chain. The TCRbeta library was prepared with unique molecular identifiers. TCRdb re-analysed the PCR reads in MiXCR, keeping a single row per CDR3 protein. Of around 71,000 distinct CDR3 sequences in the sample, 6% to 8.5% were seen once. This entry comes from a study of T-cell reconstitution after alpha-beta-depleted transplantation in children. The TCR originated in a human donor who donated a stem cell graft to a child with acute lymphoblastic leukemia. Sequenced material: PBMCs from the stem cell graft donor, taken from the stem cell graft.

CDR3 coding DNA: TGTGCCACCCGAGGTGCGCTTACAGGCGGGGCCAACGTCCTGACTTTC. As protein: CATRGALTGGANVLTF. The chain uses TRBV6-1 and TRBJ2-6; possibly TRBD1 for D (5 bases). Per the germline V gene, CDR1 is MNHNS and CDR2 is SASEGT. Trimming left V 10 bases short and J 4 bases short, with 20 bases between. This CDR3 comprises 16 residues.